This TCR beta chain was identified during a study of T and B cells in COVID-19 patients. Study details: 18 of 20 active-infection patients had comorbidities associated with unfavorable COVID-19 outcome.

Notes on this clonotype: Being one base from a much bigger clone, this may be a read error.

TRB was amplified from around 250-500 ng of blood genomic DNA. CDR1 SEHNR and CDR2 FQNEAQ come from the germline V gene (reference sequence). CDR3 size: 15 residues. BIOMED2 TRB-A/B primer pools were used in multiplex TRB PCR. TCRdb itself ran the multiplex PCR reads through MiXCR, one entry per CDR3 protein. The table records 3,500 to 4,500 distinct CDR3 sequences, about 25% of them present only once. The receptor was derived from a human donor with active COVID-19. The sequencing sample was made of blood. The chain employs TRBV7-9 and TRBJ2-1, with D tentatively TRBD1 or TRBD2 (5 bases each). CDR3 in amino acids: CASILGGGSYNEQFF. The CDR3 nucleotides read TGTGCCAGCATCTTAGGTGGGGGCTCCTACAATGAGCAGTTCTTC.